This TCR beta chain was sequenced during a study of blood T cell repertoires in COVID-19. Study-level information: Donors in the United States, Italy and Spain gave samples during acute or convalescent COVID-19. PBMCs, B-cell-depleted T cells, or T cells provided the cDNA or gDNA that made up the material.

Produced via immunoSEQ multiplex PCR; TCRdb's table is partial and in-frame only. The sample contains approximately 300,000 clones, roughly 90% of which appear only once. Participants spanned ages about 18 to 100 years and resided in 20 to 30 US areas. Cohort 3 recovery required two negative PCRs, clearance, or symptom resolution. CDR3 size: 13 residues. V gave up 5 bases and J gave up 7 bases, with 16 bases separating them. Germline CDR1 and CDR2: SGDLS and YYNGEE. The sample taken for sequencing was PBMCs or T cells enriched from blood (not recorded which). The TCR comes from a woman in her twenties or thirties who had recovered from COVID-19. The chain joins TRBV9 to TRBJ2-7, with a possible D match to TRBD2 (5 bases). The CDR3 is CASSSRGLEEQYF. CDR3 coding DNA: TGTGCCAGCAGTTCGAGAGGGTTAGAAGAGCAGTACTTC.